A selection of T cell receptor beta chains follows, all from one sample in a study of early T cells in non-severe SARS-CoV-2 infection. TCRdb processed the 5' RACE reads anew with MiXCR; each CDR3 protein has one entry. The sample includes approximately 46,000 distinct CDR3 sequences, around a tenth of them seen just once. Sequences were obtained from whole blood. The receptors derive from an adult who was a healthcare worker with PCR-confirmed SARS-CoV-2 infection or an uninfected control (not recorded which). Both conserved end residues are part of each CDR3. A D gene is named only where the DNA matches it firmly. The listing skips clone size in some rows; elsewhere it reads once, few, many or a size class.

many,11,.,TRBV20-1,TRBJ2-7,TGCAGTGCCATGGACTACTACGAGCAGTACTTC,CSAMDYYEQYF
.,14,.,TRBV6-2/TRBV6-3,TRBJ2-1,TGTGCCAGCAATATAGCGACCCTCTACAATGAGCAGTTCTTC,CASNIATLYNEQFF
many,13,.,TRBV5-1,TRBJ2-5,TGCGCCAGCAGCTCGACAGTGCAAGAGACCCAGTACTTC,CASSSTVQETQYF
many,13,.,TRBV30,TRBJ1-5,TGTGCCTGGAGCAAGGGGTGGAATCAGCCCCAGCATTTT,CAWSKGWNQPQHF
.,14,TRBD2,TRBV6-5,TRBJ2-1,TGTGCCAGCACACGTAGCGGGAGCTCCCATGAGCAGTTCTTC,CASTRSGSSHEQFF
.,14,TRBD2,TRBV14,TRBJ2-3,TGTGCCAGCAGGTTAGCGGGAGTGGCAGATACGCAGTATTTT,CASRLAGVADTQYF
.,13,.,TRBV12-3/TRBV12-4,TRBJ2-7,TGTGCCAGCAGTTTAAAGGTAACCTACGAGCAGTACTTC,CASSLKVTYEQYF
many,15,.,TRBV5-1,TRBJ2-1,TGCGCCAGCAGCTTGGTCGGGGTTGCTGAAAATGAGCAGTTCTTC,CASSLVGVAENEQFF
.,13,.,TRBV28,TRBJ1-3,TGTGCCAGCGGAGGGCTCCCTGGAAACACCATATATTTT,CASGGLPGNTIYF
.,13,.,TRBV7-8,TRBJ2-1,TGTGCCAGCAGCCCTCTTGGGAAACGAGGGCAGTTCTTC,CASSPLGKRGQFF
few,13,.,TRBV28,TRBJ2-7,TGTGCCAGCGGGCTGTCAGGGACTGACGAGCAGTACTTC,CASGLSGTDEQYF
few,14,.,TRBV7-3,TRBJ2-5,TGTGCCAGCAGCTTAAACCCCCTCCTGAAGACCCAGTACTTC,CASSLNPLLKTQYF
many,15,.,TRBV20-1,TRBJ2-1,TGCAGTGCTCTCGGGATCTCAAGCTCCTACAATGAGCAGTTCTTC,CSALGISSSYNEQFF
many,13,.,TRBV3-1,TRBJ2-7,TGTGCCAGCAGCCGAAGGCTGGAGAGCGAGCAGTACTTC,CASSRRLESEQYF
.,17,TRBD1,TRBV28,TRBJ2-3,TGTGCCAGCAGTAGCTCCACGAAGGGGGCCTCCACAGATACGCAGTATTTT,CASSSSTKGASTDTQYF
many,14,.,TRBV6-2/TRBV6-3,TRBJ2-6,TGTGCCAGCAGTACGGAGCCTGGGGCCAACGTCCTGACTTTC,CASSTEPGANVLTF
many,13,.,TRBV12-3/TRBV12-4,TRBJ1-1,TGTGCCAGCAGTGGGACCGCCTTAACTGAAGCTTTCTTT,CASSGTALTEAFF
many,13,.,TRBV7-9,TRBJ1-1,TGTGCCAGCAGCGCGCCGGGGCTGCCCGAAGCTTTCTTT,CASSAPGLPEAFF
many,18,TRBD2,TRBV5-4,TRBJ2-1,TGTGCCAGCAACCAGGGACTAGCGGTTGACGCCGTTTCCAATGAGCAGTTCTTC,CASNQGLAVDAVSNEQFF
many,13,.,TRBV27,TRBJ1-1,TGTGCCAGCAACACACCCGGGACCCAAGCGGCTTTCTTT,CASNTPGTQAAFF
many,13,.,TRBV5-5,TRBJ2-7,TGTGCCAGCAGCCCAACGGACCGAGCCCAGCAGTACTTC,CASSPTDRAQQYF
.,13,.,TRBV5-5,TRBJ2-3,TGTGCCAGCAGGACCCGAAATGGAGATACGCAGTATTTT,CASRTRNGDTQYF
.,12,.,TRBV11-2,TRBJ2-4,TGTGCCAGCAGCCCCGACGGTTTCTCCAGGTACTTC,CASSPDGFSRYF
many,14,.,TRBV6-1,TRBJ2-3,TGTGCCAGCAGTGAGGTACACTTCACAGATACGCAGTATTTT,CASSEVHFTDTQYF
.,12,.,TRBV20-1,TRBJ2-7,TGCAGTGCTAGAGTCAGCCGGAACGAGCAGTACTTC,CSARVSRNEQYF
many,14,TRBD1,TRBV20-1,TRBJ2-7,TGCAGTGCTAGACTCGCGCAGGGGGCCAACGAGCAGTACTTC,CSARLAQGANEQYF
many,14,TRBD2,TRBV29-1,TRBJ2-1,TGCAGCGTTCAAGTTAGCGGGAGTCACAATGAGCAGTTCTTC,CSVQVSGSHNEQFF
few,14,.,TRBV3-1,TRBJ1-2,TGTGCCAGCAGCCAGACGGACCTTAACTATGGCTACACCTTC,CASSQTDLNYGYTF
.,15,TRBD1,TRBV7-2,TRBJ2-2,TGTGCCAGCAGCTTCGGACAGGGTGTCCCCGGGGAGCTGTTTTTT,CASSFGQGVPGELFF
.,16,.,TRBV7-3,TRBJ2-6,TGTGCCAGCAGCTTATTGGGAGACTCTGGGGCCAACGTCCTGACTTTC,CASSLLGDSGANVLTF
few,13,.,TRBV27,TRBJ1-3,TGTGCCAGCAGTTTCGGCCTGGGAAACACCATATATTTT,CASSFGLGNTIYF
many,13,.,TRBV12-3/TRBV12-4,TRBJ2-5,TGTGCCAGCAGTTTGAGTGAAAAAGAGACCCAGTACTTC,CASSLSEKETQYF
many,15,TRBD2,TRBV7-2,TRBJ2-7,TGTGCCAGCTCGACAAGGACTAGCGGGGCCTACGAGCAGTACTTC,CASSTRTSGAYEQYF
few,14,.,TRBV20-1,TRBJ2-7,TGCAGTGCTAGTGGCAGGGGGGGTCCCTACGAGCAGTACTTC,CSASGRGGPYEQYF
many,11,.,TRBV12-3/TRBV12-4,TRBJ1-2,TGTGCCAGCAGCTCTGAGGATCTCCCCACCTTC,CASSSEDLPTF
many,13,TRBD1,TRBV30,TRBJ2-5,TGTGCCTGGGGGGACAGGGCCCGGGAGACCCAGTACTTC,CAWGDRARETQYF
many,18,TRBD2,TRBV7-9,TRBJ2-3,TGTGCCAGCAGCTTAAGTCGGACGGCGGGAGATATAACAGATACGCAGTATTTT,CASSLSRTAGDITDTQYF
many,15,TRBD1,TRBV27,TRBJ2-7,TGTGCCAGCAGAACACTGGACAGGGGGCCCTACGAGCAGTACTTC,CASRTLDRGPYEQYF
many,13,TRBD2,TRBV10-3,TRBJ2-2,TGTGCCTCCAAGCGGGACCTCACCGGGGAGCTGTTTTTT,CASKRDLTGELFF
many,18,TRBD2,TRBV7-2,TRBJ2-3,TGTGCCAGCAGCTCTAGCGGGAGAGGAGCGGGAAACACAGATACGCAGTATTTT,CASSSSGRGAGNTDTQYF
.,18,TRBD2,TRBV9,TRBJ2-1,TGTGCCAGCAGCGTAGGAAACCCGGGACTAGCGGGCTACAATGAGCAGTTCTTC,CASSVGNPGLAGYNEQFF
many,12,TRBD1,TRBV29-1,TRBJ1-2,TGCAGCGTTGCCGGGACAGGGGTTAGCTACACCTTC,CSVAGTGVSYTF
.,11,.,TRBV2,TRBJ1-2,TGTGCCAGCAGTTTGTCCCAAGTCCACACCTTC,CASSLSQVHTF